The clone carrying this T cell receptor (beta chain) was picked up many times. As yet, its antigen is unknown. This CDR3 has 20 residues. Trimming removed 0 bases at V and 11 bases at J, with 35 bases between. Germline values: CDR1 DFQATT, CDR2 SNEGSKA (reference sequence). This entry comes from a study of metastatic and nonmetastatic thyroid tumors. Study background: Across peripheral blood and tumor or nodule tissue samples taken from malignant and benign thyroid patients, the repertoires were compared with one another. General study findings and limits: Significantly greater TCR beta diversity was reportedly found in malignant thyroid tumors than in benign nodules (in blood and tumor).

TCRdb reassembled clones from the PCR reads with MiXCR. The data contain around 42,000 clones, around 10% of them singletons. Thyroid surgery had not been preceded by any treatment in any patient. The sequencing input was blood. The receptor was isolated from a male donor with papillary thyroid cancer or a benign thyroid nodule (not recorded which). Some clones in this sample may be carry-over from other donors' samples. The chain employs TRBV20-1 and TRBJ1-5; D may be TRBD1 (6 bases). CDR3 sequence (DNA): TGCAGTGCTAGAGAAGGCCCCAACCGGTCGGGACACCTTAGAGATTGGGCCCAGCATTTT. Protein: CSAREGPNRSGHLRDWAQHF.